What follows are 25 T cell receptor beta chains derived from one specimen sequenced in a study of OX40 agonist ivuxolimab in advanced cancers. Measured with immunoSEQ multiplex PCR; TCRdb has only the in-frame clones, and not every one. The sample includes roughly 11,000 clones, about 81% of them seen just once. The source material was CD4+ or CD8+ T cells sorted from blood, sampled in a trial of the OX40 agonist ivuxolimab. The receptors come from an adult with an advanced solid tumor such as melanoma, head and neck, liver or kidney cancer.

This chain links TRBV14 with TRBJ2-2, with 7 bases matching TRBD2. This CDR3 region has 17 residues. The germline gives CDR1 SGHDN, CDR2 FVKESK. The V and J ends lost 0 bases and 3 bases, in that order; junction bases with no gene match: 7. The CDR3, as DNA: TGTGCCAGCAGCCAAGATTTCCTAGCGGTTCACACCGGGGAGCTGTTTTTT. Amino acid sequence: CASSQDFLAVHTGELFF.

The genes are TRBV19 and TRBJ2-7; D remains unclear. V was trimmed by 3 bases and J by 0 bases, leaving 9 bases between them. Germline V gene lookup returns CDR1 LNHDA and CDR2 SQIVND (reference sequence). CDR3 length: 14 amino acids. The CDR3 nucleotides are TGTGCCAGTAGTATCACTATATCCTCCTACGAGCAGTACTTC. Residues: CASSITISSYEQYF.

Only a few counts were recorded for this clone. The V gene is TRBV7-3, the J gene TRBJ2-1, with D perhaps given as TRBD1 or TRBD2 (5 bases each). Germline CDR1 is SGHTA and CDR2 is FQGTGA. The CDR3 sequence is 16 residues long. Trimming left V 1 base short and J 3 bases short, with 13 bases between. CDR3 sequence reads: CASSLSPWGSYNEQFF. The CDR3, as DNA: TGTGCCAGCAGCTTAAGTCCTTGGGGGAGCTACAATGAGCAGTTCTTC.

This clone has a single count. CDR3 in amino acids: CASSPGTGRETQYF. DNA for the CDR3: TGTGCCAGCAGCCCAGGGACAGGGAGGGAGACCCAGTACTTC. V gene TRBV14 combines with J gene TRBJ2-5; 9 positions match TRBD1. V was pared by 4 bases and J by 5 bases, with 5 bases of the junction left unmatched. Germline assignment: CDR1 SGHDN and CDR2 FVKESK. The CDR3 runs to 14 residues.

This clone counts as medium-sized. This rearrangement joins TRBV6-1 to TRBJ2-7; 8 positions match TRBD1. This CDR3 comprises 14 residues. Per germline, CDR1 MNHNS and CDR2 SASEGT. The trim removed 8 bases at V and 2 bases at J, leaving 8 bases unmatched. CDR3 bases: TGTGCCAGCTCCGGGACAGGCGCTACCTACGAGCAGTACTTC. This sequence encodes CASSGTGATYEQYF.

CDR3 region: CASSSGGATEAFF. CDR3 sequence (DNA): TGTGCCAGCAGCTCGGGAGGGGCTACTGAAGCTTTCTTT. V gene TRBV7-9 combines with J gene TRBJ1-1; tentatively, D is TRBD1 (5 bases). Germline V gene data show CDR1 as SEHNR and CDR2 as FQNEAQ (reference sequence). This CDR3 has 13 residues. The ends were cut back, 4 bases at V and 5 bases at J, with 11 bases in the middle.

V is TRBV15 and J is TRBJ1-2, with 9 positions matching TRBD1. The germline V gene encodes CDR1 LNHNV and CDR2 YYDKDF (reference sequence). The CDR3 contains 15 residues. V was clipped by 3 bases and J by 6 bases; unmatched bases: 8. For the CDR3, the DNA is TGTGCCACCAGCAGGCCGGGACAGGGAATAGATGGCTACACCTTC. This sequence encodes CATSRPGQGIDGYTF.

CDR3 DNA: TGTGCCAGCAGAAAGAAGGGGAATGGCTACACCTTC. This sequence encodes CASRKKGNGYTF. The chain has TRBV25-1 and TRBJ1-2; D is perhaps TRBD1 (5 bases). Germline V gives CDR1 MGHDK, CDR2 SYGVNS. Trimming took 6 bases from V and 6 from J, leaving 11 bases between them. CDR3 length: 12 amino acids.

This chain connects TRBV11-3 to TRBJ2-3; weak D call: TRBD1 (6 bases). V was pared by 4 bases and J by 3 bases, with 20 bases between. Germline CDR1 is SGHNT and CDR2 is YENEEA. There are 17 residues in the CDR3. Here the CDR3 reads CASSSPKGDIRTDTQYF. Written as DNA, the CDR3 is TGTGCCAGCAGCTCACCCAAGGGGGATATTCGTACAGATACGCAGTATTTT. The full variable domain, rest sourced from reference TRBV11-3 and TRBJ2-3, is EAGVVQSPRYKIIEKKQPVAFWCNPISGHNTLYWYLQNLGQGPELLIRYENEEAVDDSQLPKDRFSAERLKGVDSTLKIQPAELGDSAVYLCASSSPKGDIRTDTQYFGPGTRLTVL.

The table lists this clone with a count of one. The V gene is TRBV27, the J gene TRBJ2-7; 8 bases match TRBD1. Losses at the gene ends were 4 bases for V and 3 bases for J; bases not matched to a gene: 11. The germline V gene encodes CDR1 MNHEY and CDR2 SMNVEV (reference sequence). The CDR3 contains 16 residues. CDR3 sequence: CASSSDRGGLGYEQYF. The CDR3 DNA is TGTGCCAGCAGTTCAGACAGGGGCGGTTTGGGCTACGAGCAGTACTTC.

In this sample, this clone turned up a few times. This chain links TRBV9 with TRBJ1-5, with D tentatively TRBD1 (5 bases). Trimming left V 4 bases short and J 0 bases short, with 17 bases between. Germline CDR1 reads SGDLS; CDR2 reads YYNGEE. This CDR3 contains 17 residues. The CDR3 DNA is TGTGCCAGCAGCTCCCCCGGGGGGGGACTTAGCAATCAGCCCCAGCATTTT. Its protein product is CASSSPGGGLSNQPQHF.

The chain recombines TRBV27 with TRBJ2-2; weak D call: TRBD1 (6 bases). This CDR3 spans 16 amino acids. CDR1 is MNHEY, CDR2 SMNVEV, per germline (reference sequence). Trimming took off 0 bases at V and 2 bases at J, with 10 bases between the two ends. The DNA for the CDR3 is TGTGCCAGCAGTTTATCCGTGGACAGAAACACCGGGGAGCTGTTTTTT. This gives the protein CASSLSVDRNTGELFF.

Worth noting for this clone: With a much larger clone just one base away, this may be a read error. The chain has TRBV4-2 and TRBJ1-4; no clear D gene. Trimming shortened V by 0 bases and J by 6 bases, and 14 bases separated the two germline ends. This CDR3 contains 16 residues. Per the germline V gene, CDR1 is LGHNA and CDR2 is YNFKEQ. CDR3 loop: CASSQDLDLGYEKLFF. In DNA, the CDR3 is TGTGCCAGCAGCCAAGATTTGGATTTGGGTTATGAAAAACTGTTTTTT.

The chain uses TRBV6-4 and TRBJ2-3; 10 nucleotides align to TRBD2. Germline assignment: CDR1 MRHNA and CDR2 SNTAGT. J was trimmed by 0 bases and V by 5 bases; bases with no gene match: 2. The CDR3 spans 15 residues. In nucleotides, the CDR3 is TGTGCCAGCAGTAATAGCGGGGGGAGCACAGATACGCAGTATTTT. As protein: CASSNSGGSTDTQYF.

This chain links TRBV4-1 with TRBJ2-1; D is unresolved. Deletions cut 1 base from V and 0 bases from J, with 7 bases between. The CDR3 spans 15 residues. Germline CDR1 and CDR2: MGHRA and YSYEKL. CDR3 residues: CASSQGSSSYNEQFF. CDR3 bases: TGCGCCAGCAGCCAAGGTAGCTCCTCCTACAATGAGCAGTTCTTC.

The chain has TRBV27 and TRBJ1-2; 7 positions match TRBD1. The CDR3 is 12 residues long. CDR1 and CDR2 from the germline V gene are MNHEY and SMNVEV (reference sequence). The trim removed 8 bases at V and 8 bases at J, leaving 8 bases unmatched. Here the CDR3 reads CASRSSRGGYTF. CDR3 coding DNA: TGTGCCAGCCGATCCTCCAGGGGGGGCTACACCTTC.

V and J are TRBV7-9 and TRBJ2-1; D gene unclear. The CDR3 is 15 amino acids. Germline V lookup: CDR1 SEHNR, CDR2 FQNEAQ (reference sequence). V lost 2 bases, J lost 4 bases, and 12 bases lay in between. The CDR3 DNA reads as TGTGCCAGCAGCTTATTCCCACCTATTTACAATGAGCAGTTCTTC. Translation gives CASSLFPPIYNEQFF.

The V gene is TRBV28, the J gene TRBJ2-3; the match to TRBD2 covers 13 bases. From germline, CDR1 is MDHEN and CDR2 SYDVKM. The CDR3 consists of 13 residues. The V gene end was trimmed by 8 bases and the J gene end by 8 bases; junction bases not matched to a gene: 4. CDR3 sequence (DNA): TGTGCCAGCGAGGGACTAGCGGGGTTTACGCAGTATTTT. Its protein product is CASEGLAGFTQYF.

The genes are TRBV29-1 and TRBJ2-7, with TRBD1 matching over 8 bases. The CDR3 is made up of 13 amino acids. Germline CDR1 is SQVTM and CDR2 is ANQGSEA. Trimming removed 6 bases from V and 2 bases from J; junction bases left unmatched: 6. This CDR3 is CSVLDRVTYEQYF. CDR3 DNA sequence: TGCAGCGTCCTGGACAGGGTAACCTACGAGCAGTACTTC.

This clone was observed a few times. The rearrangement joins TRBV28 to TRBJ2-1; the D gene is possibly TRBD2 (5 bases). Germline CDR1 is MDHEN and CDR2 is SYDVKM. Trimming shortened V by 6 bases and J by 6 bases, and 18 bases separated the two germline ends. The CDR3 spans 15 residues. The CDR3 region is CASSKLVSAINEQFF. The CDR3 DNA reads TGTGCCAGCAGCAAACTAGTTTCCGCGATCAATGAGCAGTTCTTC.

This chain links TRBV30 with TRBJ2-3; a weak D match, TRBD1 (6 bases). The CDR3 has 13 residues. Trimming cost V 2 bases and J 5 bases, with 11 bases left between them. Germline V gives CDR1 GTSNPN, CDR2 SVGIG (reference sequence). CDR3 in amino acids: CAWSQGKGDTQYF. CDR3 in DNA: TGTGCCTGGAGTCAGGGGAAGGGAGATACGCAGTATTTT.

The rearrangement uses TRBV9 and TRBJ2-3; D remains ambiguous. The CDR3 consists of 11 residues. Trimming left V 3 bases short and J 2 bases short, with 1 base between. CDR1 is SGDLS, CDR2 YYNGEE, per germline. This CDR3 is CASSDTDTQYF. In DNA, the CDR3 is TGTGCCAGCAGCGACACAGATACGCAGTATTTT.

In this sample, this clone turned up once. CDR3 sequence: CASSQGVQAGGYTF. CDR3 coding DNA: TGCGCCAGCAGCCAAGGCGTACAGGCCGGTGGCTACACCTTC. J is TRBJ1-2 and V is TRBV4-1; possible D gene TRBD1, 5 bases. The CDR3 sequence is 14 residues long. Germline V lookup: CDR1 MGHRA, CDR2 YSYEKL. V was shortened by 1 base and J by 7 bases, with 13 bases between the two germline ends.

This chain joins TRBV30 and TRBJ2-2; 8 nucleotides agree with TRBD2. Germline assignment: CDR1 GTSNPN and CDR2 SVGIG (reference sequence). Unmatched junction bases numbered 9, after V lost 2 bases and J lost 4 bases. The CDR3 is 16 amino acids. The DNA for the CDR3 is TGTGCCTGGAGTATCGTGATAGCGGGGCCCACCGGGGAGCTGTTTTTT. Amino acids: CAWSIVIAGPTGELFF.

This clone showed up just once. The chain joins TRBV27 to TRBJ2-5; 12 nucleotides line up with TRBD2. V lost 3 bases and J lost 5; bases outside the gene matches: 7. This CDR3 is built from 16 residues. The germline V gene encodes CDR1 MNHEY and CDR2 SMNVEV (reference sequence). The CDR3 DNA sequence: TGTGCCAGCAGTTTCGCTAGCGGGGGGGCCGTGGAGACCCAGTACTTC. It yields the protein CASSFASGGAVETQYF.